These 14 T cell receptor beta chains share one sample of origin, sequenced in a study of molecular identifiers for immune sequencing clone quantification. A single record per CDR3 protein comes from TCRdb applying MiXCR to the PCR reads. The data show under 600,000 distinct CDR3 sequences, about 21% seen once. The sequencing sample was made of naive CD8+ T cells from blood, with Jurkat cell RNA spiked in. Subset in this sample: FACS-sorted CD8+CD4-CCR7+CD45RA+ naive T cells. These receptors were taken from a human donor in good health. Some libraries in this study had Jurkat cell RNA spiked in.

This clonotype was found many times. CDR3 bases: TGTGCCAGCTATGGGACAGGGGAAGGGGCCAATCAGCCCCAGCATTTT. Amino acid sequence: CASYGTGEGANQPQHF. V gene TRBV6-2 or TRBV6-3 combines with J gene TRBJ1-5, with 10 bases lining up with TRBD1. Germline CDR1 MNHEY, CDR2 SVGEGT. The CDR3 has 16 amino acids. Trimming cost V 8 bases and J 3 bases; bases outside gene matches: 10.

This clonotype was found a few times. The chain carries TRBV12-3 or TRBV12-4 and TRBJ2-1; tentatively, D is TRBD2 (5 bases). The length of the CDR3 is 12 residues. V lost 8 bases and J lost 4, with 9 bases in between. CDR3 in DNA: TGTGCCAGCGGGAGTGGGTACAATGAGCAGTTCTTC. This gives the protein CASGSGYNEQFF.

The chain uses TRBV2 and TRBJ2-3, with D unresolved. The ends were cut back, 6 bases at V and 2 bases at J, with 18 bases in the middle. There are 16 residues in the CDR3. Per germline, CDR1 SNHLY and CDR2 FYNNEI. The CDR3 is CASSAPQRPNTDTQYF. The CDR3 region has the DNA TGTGCCAGCAGCGCCCCCCAGCGACCCAACACAGATACGCAGTATTTT. Full variable domain (remainder filled in from reference TRBV2 and TRBJ2-3): EPEVTQTPSHQVTQMGQEVILRCVPISNHLYFYWYRQILGQKVEFLVSFYNNEISEKSEIFDDQFSVERPDGSNFTLKIRSTKLEDSAMYFCASSAPQRPNTDTQYFGPGTRLTVL.

Of note for this clonotype: A much bigger clone sits one base away, suggesting this may be a read error. The chain carries TRBV7-9 and TRBJ2-2, with D uncertain. The CDR3 runs to 16 residues. Trimming took off 8 bases at V and 1 base at J, with 17 bases between the two ends. Germline V gene sequence: CDR1 SEHNR, CDR2 FQNEAQ (reference sequence). CDR3: CASGSLWDLNTGELFF. The DNA of the CDR3 is TGTGCCAGCGGCTCTTTGTGGGATCTGAACACCGGGGAGCTGTTTTTT. Looking up the rest from reference TRBV7-9 and TRBJ2-2 gives the full variable domain: DTGVSQNPRHKITKRGQNVTFRCDPISEHNRLYWYRQTLGQGPEFLTYFQNEAQLEKSRLLSDRFSAERPKGSFSTLEIQRTEQGDSAMYLCASGSLWDLNTGELFFGEGSRLTVL.

This clonotype was found many times. The chain uses TRBV4-1 and TRBJ2-3; D may be TRBD1 or TRBD2 (5 bases each). V lost 0 bases, J lost 3 bases, and 10 bases lay in between. Per the germline V gene, CDR1 is MGHRA and CDR2 is YSYEKL. The CDR3 loop spans 15 amino acids. CDR3 coding DNA: TGCGCCAGCAGCCAAGACTGGGGACCGACAGATACGCAGTATTTT. Translating gives CASSQDWGPTDTQYF.

This clonotype was detected only a few times. The rearrangement uses TRBV13 and TRBJ2-7; the D call may be TRBD1 or TRBD2 (5 bases each). The CDR3 consists of 12 residues. Per the germline V gene, CDR1 is PRHDT and CDR2 is FYEKMQ (reference sequence). The germline V and J ends were trimmed by 3 bases and 11 bases, with 14 bases remaining between them. CDR3 region: CASSLPEGYKYF. The CDR3 DNA reads TGTGCCAGCAGCTTGCCAGAGGGGTACAAGTACTTC.

This clonotype has more than one count but fewer than ten. The genes are TRBV6-2 or TRBV6-3 and TRBJ1-5; no reliable D call. The germline CDR1 and CDR2 sequences are MNHEY and SVGEGT. Trimming removed 0 bases at V and 5 bases at J, with 14 bases between. This CDR3 has 16 amino acids. In DNA, the CDR3 is TGTGCCAGCAGTTACTCGATCATAGGGTTGGATCAGCCCCAGCATTTT. Protein sequence: CASSYSIIGLDQPQHF.

The table lists this clonotype with a few counts. The chain joins TRBV27 to TRBJ1-2; TRBD1 is a possible D gene (6 bases). Trimming took 3 bases from V and 3 from J, leaving 11 bases between them. The V gene's germline CDR1 is MNHEY and CDR2 SMNVEV (reference sequence). The CDR3 covers 14 residues. The CDR3 DNA reads TGTGCCAGCAGTTTGCGGGGGGCGTACTATGGCTACACCTTC. This encodes CASSLRGAYYGYTF.

In its sample, this clonotype was seen many times. The chain employs TRBV6-2 or TRBV6-3 and TRBJ2-3, with 12 bases lining up with TRBD2. Germline-derived CDR1 and CDR2 are MNHEY and SVGEGT. The junction had 2 bases not matched to a gene; V was cut back by 0 bases and J by 4 bases. This CDR3 is built from 16 residues. The CDR3 loop is CASSYSTSGGPDTQYF. CDR3 nucleotides: TGTGCCAGCAGTTACTCAACTAGCGGGGGGCCAGATACGCAGTATTTT.

The V call is TRBV20-1, the J call TRBJ2-7, with a weak D call TRBD2 (6 bases). The CDR3 spans 15 residues. V was shortened by 3 bases and J by 7 bases, with 22 bases between the two germline ends. From germline, CDR1 is DFQATT and CDR2 SNEGSKA (reference sequence). The CDR3 is CSARGFWGEEGEQYF. CDR3 coding DNA: TGCAGTGCTAGGGGGTTTTGGGGGGAAGAGGGAGAGCAGTACTTC.

This clonotype was counted at least ten times. The chain combines TRBV4-1 with TRBJ2-7; D unresolved. Trimming took 3 bases from V and 2 from J, leaving 8 bases between them. CDR1 MGHRA and CDR2 YSYEKL come from the germline V gene. This CDR3 comprises 13 residues. CDR3 nucleotide sequence: TGCGCCAGCAGCCACTCTACGGCCTACGAGCAGTACTTC. It codes for CASSHSTAYEQYF.

This clonotype was counted at least ten times. This chain uses TRBV5-1 with TRBJ1-6, with D uncertain. V was trimmed by 0 bases and J by 8 bases, leaving 12 bases between them. The CDR3 extends over 15 amino acids. Germline-derived CDR1 and CDR2 are SGHRS and YFSETQ. CDR3 protein: CASSLVFLGDSPLHF. CDR3 sequence (DNA): TGCGCCAGCAGCTTGGTTTTCCTTGGGGATTCACCCCTCCACTTT.

The J gene is TRBJ2-3, the V gene TRBV12-3 or TRBV12-4; a weak D match, TRBD1 (7 bases). V lost 10 bases to trimming and J lost 0 bases, with 14 bases between them. This CDR3 is 14 amino acids long. CDR3: CAIQGDSSTDTQYF. The DNA of the CDR3 is TGTGCCATCCAGGGGGACTCTAGCACAGATACGCAGTATTTT.

This clonotype was observed a handful of times. The rearrangement joins TRBV27 to TRBJ2-1; either TRBD1 or TRBD2 may supply D (7 bases each). Trimming took off 7 bases at V and 2 bases at J, with 18 bases between the two ends. Germline V gives CDR1 MNHEY, CDR2 SMNVEV (reference sequence). The CDR3 loop spans 16 amino acids. The CDR3 bases are TGTGCCAGCAATTCTCAGGGGGGGGGGGCCTACAATGAGCAGTTCTTC. Amino acid sequence: CASNSQGGGAYNEQFF.